Reported below is one TCR beta chain. The antigen is not known. The sample comes from a study of siplizumab effects on memory and regulatory T cells. The study's findings and limits: Apparently more diverse than memory cells, naive T cells also seemed major alloresponse contributors. Versus over 25% in controls, the mappable alloreactive CD4+ clones averaged about 70% Treg-derived with siplizumab.

The CDR3 loop spans 16 amino acids. Germline V gene lookup returns CDR1 SEHNR and CDR2 FQNEAQ (reference sequence). Trimming took 5 bases from V and 2 from J; bases not matched to a gene: 5. Approximately 93,000 TCR templates per sample were assayed. The method was immunoSEQ multiplex PCR; TCRdb's version includes in-frame clones alone and lacks a portion of them. The sample has 70,000 to 100,000 clones, more than 85% seen once; the top ten hold 5.5% to 7.5%. V usage is TRBV7-9 and J usage is TRBJ2-5, with TRBD2 matching 13 bases. This receptor was taken from a human donor in good health. Material: CD8+ T cells sorted from blood. This chain's CDR3 is CASSPSGLAGQETQYF. In DNA, the CDR3 is TGTGCCAGCAGCCCGTCGGGACTAGCGGGGCAAGAGACCCAGTACTTC.